Below are 12 T cell receptor beta chains sequenced from a single sample in a study of T cells in Graves' hyperthyroidism and ophthalmopathy. RNA transcripts gave rise to amplified TCR beta CDR3 regions. Primed by the HTBI set, a first-round RT-PCR was run on the TCR CDR3. TCRdb itself ran the multiplex PCR reads through MiXCR, one entry per CDR3 protein. The sample records about 300,000 distinct CDR3 sequences, approximately 17% being singletons. The sample taken for sequencing was blood. Source of these receptors: a young man with Graves' hyperthyroidism.

This clonotype turned up a few times. V usage is TRBV29-1 and J usage is TRBJ1-2; possible D gene TRBD1, 5 bases. V was cut by 7 bases and J by 4 bases, with 16 bases left in between. The CDR3 is 13 amino acids. Germline V gene sequence: CDR1 SQVTM, CDR2 ANQGSEA. CDR3 sequence reads: CSAGSTTTYGYTF. The DNA of the CDR3 is TGCAGCGCAGGGTCGACAACCACCTATGGCTACACCTTC. The full variable domain, completed using reference TRBV29-1 and TRBJ1-2, is SAVISQKPSRDICQRGTSLTIQCQVDSQVTMMFWYRQQPGQSLTLIATANQGSEATYESGFVIDKFPISRPNLTFSTLTVSNMSPEDSSIYLCSAGSTTTYGYTFGSGTRLTVV.

This clonotype was detected a few times. CDR3 residues: CATSDPDRTGEQFF. DNA for the CDR3: TGTGCCACCAGTGATCCCGACAGGACCGGTGAGCAGTTCTTC. V and J are TRBV24-1 and TRBJ2-1, with D tentatively TRBD1 (6 bases). This CDR3 has 14 residues. CDR1 and CDR2 from the germline V gene are KGHDR and SFDVKD. Between the trimmed V and J ends, which lost 3 bases and 9 bases, there was a span of 14 bases.

This clonotype was observed many times. V and J are TRBV2 and TRBJ2-5; weak D call: TRBD1 (6 bases). CDR3 size: 16 residues. Between the trimmed V and J ends, which lost 3 bases and 2 bases, there was a span of 16 bases. CDR1 and CDR2 from the germline V gene are SNHLY and FYNNEI. CDR3 coding DNA: TGTGCCAGCAGTGACATTGAGGGGGAAGTGCAAGAGACCCAGTACTTC. Translation: CASSDIEGEVQETQYF.

This clonotype was recorded many times. The rearrangement uses TRBV5-1 and TRBJ1-1, with D perhaps TRBD1 (5 bases). Trimming pared 6 bases from V and 1 base from J, leaving 10 bases between. This CDR3 contains 13 residues. Germline-derived CDR1 and CDR2 are SGHRS and YFSETQ. CDR3 nucleotides: TGCGCCAGCAAGTCCAGGGAGAACACTGAAGCTTTCTTT. Protein: CASKSRENTEAFF.

This clonotype was counted many times. The chain has TRBV6-1 and TRBJ1-1; no clear D. The CDR3 length is 16 residues. V was shortened by 10 bases and J by 0 bases, with 21 bases between the two germline ends. The V gene's germline CDR1 is MNHNS and CDR2 SASEGT. The DNA of the CDR3 is TGTGCCATCACTCCCGGTCCAGGACGGATGAACACTGAAGCTTTCTTT. Encoded protein: CAITPGPGRMNTEAFF.

The rearrangement links TRBV7-9 to TRBJ2-7; D not certain. This CDR3 has 12 residues. V lost 1 base to trimming and J lost 6 bases, with 7 bases between them. CDR1 SEHNR and CDR2 FQNEAQ come from the germline V gene (reference sequence). CDR3 in amino acids: CASSLEASEQYF. The CDR3 DNA follows: TGTGCCAGCAGCTTAGAAGCCAGCGAGCAGTACTTC. The full variable domain, rest sourced from reference TRBV7-9 and TRBJ2-7, is DTGVSQNPRHKITKRGQNVTFRCDPISEHNRLYWYRQTLGQGPEFLTYFQNEAQLEKSRLLSDRFSAERPKGSFSTLEIQRTEQGDSAMYLCASSLEASEQYFGPGTRLTVT.

This clonotype was counted a few times. The chain joins TRBV20-1 to TRBJ2-7; a possible D gene is TRBD2 (5 bases). The CDR3 is made up of 13 amino acids. Trimming took 1 base from V and 2 from J, leaving 9 bases between them. Germline lookup yields CDR1 DFQATT and CDR2 SNEGSKA (reference sequence). This CDR3 is CSARGESPYEQYF. The CDR3, as DNA: TGCAGTGCTAGAGGGGAGTCCCCCTACGAGCAGTACTTC.

This clonotype was found many times. The chain links TRBV29-1 to TRBJ2-6, with D uncertain. Germline CDR1 SQVTM, CDR2 ANQGSEA. There are 15 residues in the CDR3. V was trimmed by 3 bases and J by 0 bases, leaving 9 bases between them. The CDR3 protein is CSVETPDSGANVLTF. The CDR3 DNA reads TGCAGCGTTGAGACTCCCGACTCTGGGGCCAACGTCCTGACTTTC.

The sample holds a few counts of this clonotype. The chain recombines TRBV29-1 with TRBJ1-1; TRBD1 agrees at 9 bases. V lost 4 bases to trimming and J lost 11 bases; unmatched junction nucleotides: 5. Per germline, CDR1 SQVTM and CDR2 ANQGSEA. This CDR3 is 11 amino acids long. CDR3 residues: CSVGDRGYAFF. The DNA for the CDR3 is TGCAGCGTTGGTGACAGGGGGTATGCTTTCTTT.

Ten or more counts support this clonotype. This rearrangement joins TRBV11-2 to TRBJ2-1; possibly TRBD1 for D (5 bases). Trimming removed 1 base from V and 14 bases from J, with 15 bases in between. CDR1 SGHAT and CDR2 FQNNGV come from the germline V gene. CDR3 length: 13 amino acids. CDR3 bases: TGTGCCAGCAGCTTAGGTGGGCTAGGGGAAGAGTTCTTC. It encodes CASSLGGLGEEFF.

This clonotype was seen ten or more times. This rearrangement joins TRBV14 to TRBJ2-7; D remains ambiguous. Germline CDR1 and CDR2: SGHDN and FVKESK. With 1 base removed from V and 4 bases from J, the gap between germline ends came to 14 bases. This CDR3 comprises 15 residues. The CDR3 DNA follows: TGTGCCAGCAGCCAAGGGCACTTACTCGGATACGAGCAGTACTTC. Protein: CASSQGHLLGYEQYF.

The table lists this clonotype with a few counts. The chain joins TRBV18 to TRBJ2-5; a weak D match, TRBD1 (6 bases). This CDR3 region has 13 residues. The V end was cut by 5 bases, the J end by 3 bases, with 10 bases between. The germline V gene encodes CDR1 KGHSH and CDR2 LQKENI. The CDR3 is CASSWQGKETQYF. For the CDR3, the DNA is TGTGCCAGCTCATGGCAGGGGAAAGAGACCCAGTACTTC.